The entry that follows covers one TCR beta chain sequence. The CDR3 consists of 15 residues. The germline gives CDR1 MGHRA, CDR2 YSYEKL. Trimming removed 4 bases at V and 2 bases at J, with 12 bases between. Method: immunoSEQ multiplex PCR; TCRdb's copy keeps in-frame clones and lacks some. The table records roughly 40,000 clones, more than 90% of them present only once. The data were taken from a study of T cell changes during pregnancy in multiple sclerosis. The clonotype was recovered from a female donor with multiple sclerosis, enrolled in a pregnancy study. The source was peripheral blood, collected before pregnancy. This rearrangement joins TRBV4-1 to TRBJ1-5; D remains ambiguous. The CDR3 loop is CASSPRLGGNQPQHF. The CDR3 coding sequence is TGCGCCAGCAGCCCAAGATTGGGCGGCAATCAGCCCCAGCATTTT.